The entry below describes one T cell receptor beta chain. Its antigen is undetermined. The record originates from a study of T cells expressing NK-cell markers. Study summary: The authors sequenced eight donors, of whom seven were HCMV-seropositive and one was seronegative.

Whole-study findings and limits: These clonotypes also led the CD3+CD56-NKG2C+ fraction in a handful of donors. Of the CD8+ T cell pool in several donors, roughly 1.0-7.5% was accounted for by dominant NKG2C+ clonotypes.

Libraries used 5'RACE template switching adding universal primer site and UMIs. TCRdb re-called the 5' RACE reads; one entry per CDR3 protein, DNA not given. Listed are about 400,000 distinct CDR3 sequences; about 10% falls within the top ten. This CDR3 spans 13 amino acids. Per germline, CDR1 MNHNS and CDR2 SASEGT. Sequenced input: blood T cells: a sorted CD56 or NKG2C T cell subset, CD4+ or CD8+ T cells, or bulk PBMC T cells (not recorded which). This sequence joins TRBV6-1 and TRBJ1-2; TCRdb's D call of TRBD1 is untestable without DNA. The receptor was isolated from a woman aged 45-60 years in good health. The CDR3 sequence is CASSEGTGTGYTF.